Below are 6 T cell receptor beta chains sequenced from a single sample in a study of graft-versus-host responses after intestinal transplantation. For these receptors, no antigen is known. Sequencing used immunoSEQ multiplex PCR; TCRdb keeps in-frame clones, though not all of them. The sample lists over 65,000 clones, less than 95% seen once, with 7% to 9.5% in the top ten. The source material was unstimulated CD8+ T cells sorted from spleen or lymph node cells, sampled before transplant. These receptors were collected from a human donor who was the organ donor for an intestinal transplant.

The chain joins TRBV4-1 to TRBJ1-2, with D unresolved. The germline V gene encodes CDR1 MGHRA and CDR2 YSYEKL. The CDR3 covers 15 residues. Trimming removed 0 bases at V and 3 bases at J, with 11 bases between. For the CDR3, the DNA is TGCGCCAGCAGCCAAGAATCAGAATCAGACTATGGCTACACCTTC. It is translated as CASSQESESDYGYTF.

The chain links TRBV6-5 to TRBJ1-1, with D perhaps TRBD1 (5 bases). The CDR3 sequence is 15 residues long. The germline V gene encodes CDR1 MNHEY and CDR2 SVGAGI. The V and J ends lost 3 bases and 6 bases respectively, with 17 bases between them. CDR3 loop: CASSYLQALEPEAFF. For the CDR3, the DNA is TGTGCCAGCAGTTATTTACAGGCCCTCGAACCTGAAGCTTTCTTT.

The chain recombines TRBV7-6 with TRBJ1-4, with TRBD1 identical over 10 bases. V shed 5 bases, J shed 7 bases, and the junction held 4 bases outside the gene matches. The CDR3 is 14 amino acids. Germline V gene sequence: CDR1 SGHVS, CDR2 FNYEAQ. The CDR3, as DNA: TGTGCCAGCAGCCGGGACAGGGGATCTGAAAAACTGTTTTTT. Translating gives CASSRDRGSEKLFF. The full variable domain, its missing parts supplied by reference TRBV7-6 and TRBJ1-4, is GAGVSQSPRYKVTKRGQDVALRCDPISGHVSLYWYRQALGQGPEFLTYFNYEAQQDKSGLPNDRFSAERPEGSISTLTIQRTEQRDSAMYRCASSRDRGSEKLFFGSGTQLSVL.

The rearrangement joins TRBV19 to TRBJ1-2; D ambiguous. Trimming removed 5 bases from V and 2 bases from J, with 21 bases in between. CDR1 and CDR2 (germline): LNHDA, SQIVND (reference sequence). The length of the CDR3 is 17 residues. CDR3 bases: TGTGCCAGTAGTCCCTTTGGGCAGCCGCTAAGGAACTATGGCTACACCTTC. It is translated as CASSPFGQPLRNYGYTF.

The chain uses TRBV28 and TRBJ1-6, with D perhaps TRBD1 (6 bases). V lost 8 bases, J lost 7 bases, and 21 bases lay in between. The CDR3 length is 16 residues. Germline loops: CDR1 MDHEN, CDR2 SYDVKM. The CDR3 spells CASGYGGGRINSPLHF. CDR3 nucleotide sequence: TGTGCCAGCGGTTATGGGGGGGGCCGTATAAATTCACCCCTCCACTTT.

This rearrangement joins TRBV5-1 to TRBJ1-1; 8 nucleotides align to TRBD1. Per the germline V gene, CDR1 is SGHRS and CDR2 is YFSETQ. The ends lost 0 bases at V and 4 bases at J; junction bases unmatched: 2. CDR3 length: 14 residues. The CDR3, as DNA: TGCGCCAGCAGCTTGGCAGGGGGCGGCACTGAAGCTTTCTTT. It translates to CASSLAGGGTEAFF.